This TCR beta chain was captured in a study of shared clonotypes between healthy human individuals. Remarks on this clone: Its specificity is unknown.

Positive CCR7 selection of CD45RO-negative cells yielded the naive CD8 cells, and terminally differentiated effector memory CD45RA+ cells were excluded. Some clones are missing from TCRdb's copy, which holds only in-frame ones; the method was immunoSEQ multiplex PCR. This sample has 560,000 or so clones, with 96% found just once. Study results and caveats: At large depth, rarefaction still showed sorted-subset sequencing to be incomplete.

The CDR3 sequence is 15 residues long. CDR1 and CDR2 (germline): PRHDT, FYEKMQ (reference sequence). V shed 5 bases and J 7 bases; nucleotides not matched to a gene: 4. The sequence came from a woman in her 30s in good health. V usage is TRBV13 and J usage is TRBJ2-1; the match to TRBD2 covers 14 bases. Sequenced sample: naive CD8+ T cells sorted from blood. The CDR3 here is CASSPGLAGENEQFF. DNA of the CDR3: TGTGCCAGCAGCCCGGGACTAGCGGGAGAAAATGAGCAGTTCTTC.